The next 7 T cell receptor beta chains were all read from a single sample in a study of CD8 T cells in ankylosing spondylitis. TCRdb used MiXCR to reprocess the 5' RACE reads, holding one entry per CDR3 protein. The profile shows 300,000 to 350,000 distinct CDR3 sequences, approximately 10% of them singletons. Sample: blood, either unsorted or a sorted T cell fraction (not recorded which). These receptors came from a female donor with ankylosing spondylitis or in good health (not recorded which).

This clonotype was seen many times. The chain is built from TRBV20-1 and TRBJ2-7; D possibly corresponds to TRBD1 (5 bases). Trimming cost V 6 bases and J 2 bases, with 11 bases left between them. Germline V gene data show CDR1 as DFQATT and CDR2 as SNEGSKA (reference sequence). CDR3 length: 12 residues. DNA of the CDR3: TGCAGTGCGAAGACAGCCACCTACGAGCAGTACTTC. The encoded protein is CSAKTATYEQYF.

In its sample, this clonotype was seen a few times. V usage is TRBV11-2 and J usage is TRBJ2-3; 8 positions agree with TRBD2. Germline trimming cut 2 bases from V and 8 bases from J; bases unmatched to any gene: 21. CDR1 is SGHAT, CDR2 FQNNGV, per germline. This CDR3 is built from 19 residues. In DNA form, the CDR3 reads TGTGCCAGCAGCTTACCCGTGGAAAGCGGGAGTGGTAGCACGGGTACGCAGTATTTT. Its protein product is CASSLPVESGSGSTGTQYF.

The chain has TRBV3-1 and TRBJ2-1; the D gene could be TRBD1 or TRBD2 (5 bases each). V dropped 4 bases and J dropped 3 bases, with 19 bases sitting between them. This CDR3 contains 17 residues. Germline assignment: CDR1 LGHDT and CDR2 YNNKEL (reference sequence). CDR3 sequence (DNA): TGTGCCAGCAGCCGACTACTAAGGGCAGGGAACTACAATGAGCAGTTCTTC. Translated, it gives CASSRLLRAGNYNEQFF.

This clonotype was detected a few times. This rearrangement joins TRBV28 to TRBJ2-1; 7 nucleotides align to TRBD1. Germline V CDR1 and CDR2: MDHEN, SYDVKM. This CDR3 comprises 14 residues. V lost 1 base to trimming and J lost 4 bases; unmatched junction nucleotides: 1. The CDR3: CASSLLDRYNEQFF. The CDR3 DNA follows: TGTGCCAGCAGTTTATTGGACAGGTACAATGAGCAGTTCTTC.

This clonotype was recorded many times. This sequence joins TRBV12-3 or TRBV12-4 and TRBJ2-2; possibly TRBD1 for D (6 bases). Trimming left V 6 bases short and J 6 bases short, with 11 bases between. The CDR3 has 13 amino acids. The CDR3 nucleotides read TGTGCCAGCAGCCAGGACAGACCCGGGGAGCTGTTTTTT. Encoded protein: CASSQDRPGELFF.

This chain connects TRBV6-1 to TRBJ2-1; 11 bases align to TRBD2. Germline V gives CDR1 MNHNS, CDR2 SASEGT. V shed 7 bases, J shed 6 bases, and the junction held 5 bases outside the gene matches. This CDR3 region has 14 residues. CDR3 residues: CASKTTSGSNEQFF. The DNA of the CDR3 is TGTGCCAGCAAAACCACTAGCGGGAGCAATGAGCAGTTCTTC.

A few counts support this clonotype. CDR3 nucleotides: TGTGCCAGCAGCGTAGCCGAGACAGGGCACCTCGCCCATGGCTACACCTTC. Encoded protein: CASSVAETGHLAHGYTF. The chain recombines TRBV9 with TRBJ1-2; 7 bases align to TRBD1. V lost 0 bases, J lost 6 bases, and 14 bases stayed unmatched. Germline V gene sequence: CDR1 SGDLS, CDR2 YYNGEE. This CDR3 region has 17 residues.